The clone carrying this T cell receptor beta chain was detected a few times. The antigen remains undetermined. The data were taken from a study of T-cell reconstitution after alpha-beta-depleted transplantation in children. Points from the study as a whole: Several patients had high TCRbeta diversity at day 60; it came from surviving recipient T cells and thymic progenitors. T-cell counts and diversity at one year post-transplant came mainly from newly produced T cells. Several hundred expanded graft clones reportedly gave rise to the alpha-beta T cells present about two months after transplant.

During its preparation, the TCRbeta library received unique molecular identifiers. MiXCR, run by TCRdb on the PCR reads, gives a single entry per CDR3 protein. The table has some 100,000 distinct CDR3 sequences, about 22% seen once. The sequencing here drew on PBMCs, taken before TCRalphabeta/CD19-depleted stem cell transplant. The clonotype originates from a boy aged 2 to 9 with acute lymphoblastic leukemia, due to receive a stem cell transplant.

For the CDR3, the DNA is TGTGCCAGCAGTGACTCGATAGGCTCCACAGATACGCAGTATTTT. Protein product: CASSDSIGSTDTQYF. The chain combines TRBV6-4 with TRBJ2-3, with D uncertain. Per the germline V gene, CDR1 is MRHNA and CDR2 is SNTAGT. V lost 0 bases to trimming and J lost 2 bases, with 9 bases between them. This CDR3 is 15 amino acids long.